This passage covers 16 T cell receptor beta chains from one sample sequenced in a study of blood T cell repertoires in COVID-19. This table comes from immunoSEQ multiplex PCR, and its TCRdb copy is limited to in-frame clones, with some not included. The sample gives 99,000 or so clones, about four fifths of which show up once; roughly 15% is in the top ten. What was sequenced was peripheral blood. These receptors were obtained from a woman older than 75 with acute or convalescent COVID-19.

V and J are TRBV7-9 and TRBJ1-3; D is possibly TRBD1 (6 bases). V was pared by 6 bases and J by 4 bases, with 13 bases between. This CDR3 contains 14 residues. Germline-derived CDR1 and CDR2 are SEHNR and FQNEAQ (reference sequence). CDR3 protein: CASRKTGEGNTIYF. The CDR3 DNA sequence: TGTGCCAGCAGAAAGACAGGAGAGGGAAACACCATATATTTT.

This chain uses TRBV7-2 with TRBJ2-3, with 8 bases matching TRBD2. Looked up from germline, CDR1 is SGHTA and CDR2 is FQGNSA. Losses at the gene ends were 8 bases for V and 6 bases for J; bases not matched to a gene: 10. This CDR3 has 14 amino acids. The CDR3 loop is CASSRREDGDTQYF. The CDR3 bases are TGTGCCAGCTCAAGGCGGGAGGATGGGGATACGCAGTATTTT.

The chain is built from TRBV24-1 and TRBJ2-2; D is undetermined. The germline CDR1 and CDR2 sequences are KGHDR and SFDVKD. The CDR3 is 16 residues long. The V and J ends lost 3 bases and 1 base respectively, with 11 bases between them. CDR3: CATSDGARWNTGELFF. CDR3 coding DNA: TGTGCCACCAGTGATGGCGCCAGGTGGAACACCGGGGAGCTGTTTTTT.

In DNA, the CDR3 is TGCGCCAGCAGCTCCGGGGGGAAATCCTACAATGAGCAGTTCTTC. This encodes CASSSGGKSYNEQFF. V usage is TRBV5-1 and J usage is TRBJ2-1; 7 nucleotides line up with TRBD2. After removal of 3 bases from V and 1 base from J, the junction contained 4 bases not matched to a gene. This CDR3 is 15 amino acids long. CDR1 and CDR2 (germline): SGHRS, YFSETQ.

This clone was seen only a few times. The chain uses TRBV5-8 and TRBJ2-5; 8 nucleotides align to TRBD2. V lost 4 bases, J lost 10 bases, and 6 bases stayed unmatched. This CDR3 is 12 amino acids long. Germline V gene lookup returns CDR1 SGHTS and CDR2 YDEGEE. The CDR3 is CASSRLATIQYF. The CDR3 DNA reads TGTGCCAGCAGCCGACTAGCGACTATCCAGTACTTC.

The chain is built from TRBV6-5 and TRBJ1-6; a weak D match, TRBD1 (5 bases). The CDR3 covers 14 residues. V dropped 7 bases and J dropped 9 bases, with 16 bases sitting between them. In germline, CDR1 is MNHEY, CDR2 SVGAGI. The CDR3 sequence: CASKGSGGISPLHF. The CDR3 bases are TGTGCCAGCAAGGGAAGCGGGGGAATTTCACCCCTCCACTTT.

The chain combines TRBV4-1 with TRBJ2-7; TRBD2 aligns across 12 bases. After removal of 0 bases from V and 5 bases from J, the junction contained 5 bases not matched to a gene. The CDR3 has 16 amino acids. The germline CDR1 and CDR2 sequences are MGHRA and YSYEKL. This CDR3 is CASSQETSGRSHEQYF. CDR3 DNA sequence: TGCGCCAGCAGCCAAGAGACTAGCGGGAGATCCCACGAGCAGTACTTC.

The CDR3 nucleotides read TGTGCCAGCTGGGAGCGAGGGGGATCCCTCAATGAGCAGTTCTTC. This encodes CASWERGGSLNEQFF. The rearrangement links TRBV6-5 to TRBJ2-1; D is perhaps TRBD1 (6 bases). The V end was cut by 8 bases, the J end by 6 bases, with 20 bases between. CDR1 is MNHEY and CDR2 is SVGAGI in the germline V gene. The CDR3 runs 15 residues.

This clone was recorded at least ten times. The same CDR3 arises from other DNA sequences in this sample as well. The chain employs TRBV4-3 and TRBJ2-6; 12 nucleotides line up with TRBD1. Germline V gives CDR1 LGHNA, CDR2 YSLEER. The V and J ends lost 1 base and 4 bases, in that order; junction bases with no gene match: 17. The CDR3 totals 22 residues. This chain's CDR3 is CASSQGVGVTGQGASGANVLTF. Here the CDR3 DNA reads TGCGCCAGCAGCCAAGGTGTGGGGGTGACGGGACAGGGGGCTTCGGGGGCCAACGTCCTGACTTTC.

This clone turned up a few times. This chain connects TRBV10-1 to TRBJ2-3; TRBD2 matches 8 bases. The germline V gene encodes CDR1 WNHNN and CDR2 SYGVQD (reference sequence). This CDR3 is 15 amino acids long. V lost 6 bases and J lost 5; bases outside the gene matches: 10. CDR3 residues: CASRERREEGDTQYF. CDR3 in DNA: TGCGCCAGCAGAGAACGGCGGGAGGAGGGAGATACGCAGTATTTT.

This chain links TRBV5-1 with TRBJ2-3; 8 nucleotides line up with TRBD2. V lost 0 bases, J lost 0 bases, and 3 bases stayed unmatched. The CDR3 is made up of 16 amino acids. Germline V gene lookup returns CDR1 SGHRS and CDR2 YFSETQ. CDR3 sequence (DNA): TGCGCCAGCAGCTTGGGAGCGGGGGTTAGCACAGATACGCAGTATTTT. It specifies CASSLGAGVSTDTQYF.

The chain employs TRBV19 and TRBJ1-4; D unclear. The CDR3 runs to 14 residues. V was trimmed by 6 bases and J by 1 base, leaving 9 bases between them. Germline CDR1 is LNHDA and CDR2 is SQIVND (reference sequence). CDR3 loop: CASREELTNEKLFF. In DNA form, the CDR3 reads TGTGCCAGTAGAGAGGAATTAACTAATGAAAAACTGTTTTTT.

This chain links TRBV5-4 with TRBJ2-1, with TRBD2 matching over 8 bases. CDR1 and CDR2 (germline): SGHNT, YYREEE (reference sequence). CDR3 length: 15 amino acids. V gave up 0 bases and J gave up 7 bases; unmatched junction bases: 6. CDR3 nucleotides: TGTGCCAGCAGCTTGGAGGTACTAGCGGAGAATGAGCAGTTCTTC. It codes for CASSLEVLAENEQFF. The variable domain in full, with the rest retrieved from reference TRBV5-4 and TRBJ2-1, is ETGVTQSPTHLIKTRGQQVTLRCSSQSGHNTVSWYQQALGQGPQFIFQYYREEENGRGNFPPRFSGLQFPNYSSELNVNALELDDSALYLCASSLEVLAENEQFFGPGTRLTVL.

The chain is built from TRBV5-6 and TRBJ2-2; 10 bases are shared with TRBD1. This CDR3 contains 16 residues. Looked up from germline, CDR1 is SGHDT and CDR2 is YYEEEE. Trimming took 2 bases from V and 2 from J; bases not matched to a gene: 3. The CDR3 reads CASSFGTGVNTGELFF. CDR3 sequence (DNA): TGTGCCAGCAGCTTCGGGACAGGGGTAAACACCGGGGAGCTGTTTTTT.

The J gene is TRBJ2-7, the V gene TRBV29-1; 9 bases agree with TRBD1. With V trimmed by 5 bases and J by 5 bases, 4 bases remained unmatched. The germline gives CDR1 SQVTM, CDR2 ANQGSEA. CDR3 length equals 12 residues. CDR3 DNA sequence: TGCAGCGTTTTGGGACAGGGCCACGAGCAGTACGTC. It is translated as CSVLGQGHEQYV.

CDR3: CASSPSGDTQYF. In DNA, the CDR3 is TGTGCCAGCAGCCCCTCGGGAGATACGCAGTATTTT. This chain joins TRBV7-2 and TRBJ2-3, with D unclear. Germline loops: CDR1 SGHTA, CDR2 FQGNSA. Trimming took 5 bases from V and 5 from J, leaving 8 bases between them. The CDR3 consists of 12 residues.